The clone carrying this T cell receptor beta chain showed up just a few times. Its target is unknown. Produced via immunoSEQ multiplex PCR; TCRdb's table is partial and in-frame only. This table has around 6,700 clones, about 60% appearing once. The CDR3 runs to 14 residues. The germline CDR1 and CDR2 sequences are MRHNA and SNTAGT. Trimming took off 3 bases at V and 2 bases at J, with 10 bases between the two ends. The sample belongs to a study of siplizumab effects on memory and regulatory T cells. Findings of the study overall: The suppressive capacity of proliferating Tregs from siplizumab cultures remained unconfirmed. The study found that siplizumab significantly reduced alloreactive sequences traceable to unstimulated CD4+ memory cells. Few alloreactive clones mapped to unstimulated subsets.

Sequences were generated from unstimulated naive, memory, effector memory and TEMRA subsets in three donor pairs. Sequencing was done on a sample of effector memory CD8+ T cells sorted from blood. The subset is: unstimulated CD8+ effector memory T cells. The chain employs TRBV6-4 and TRBJ1-1; a possible D gene is TRBD1 (5 bases). This clonotype was obtained from a human donor in good health. CDR3 amino acids: CASSDGQGNTEAFF. CDR3 coding DNA: TGTGCCAGCAGTGATGGTCAGGGAAACACTGAAGCTTTCTTT.